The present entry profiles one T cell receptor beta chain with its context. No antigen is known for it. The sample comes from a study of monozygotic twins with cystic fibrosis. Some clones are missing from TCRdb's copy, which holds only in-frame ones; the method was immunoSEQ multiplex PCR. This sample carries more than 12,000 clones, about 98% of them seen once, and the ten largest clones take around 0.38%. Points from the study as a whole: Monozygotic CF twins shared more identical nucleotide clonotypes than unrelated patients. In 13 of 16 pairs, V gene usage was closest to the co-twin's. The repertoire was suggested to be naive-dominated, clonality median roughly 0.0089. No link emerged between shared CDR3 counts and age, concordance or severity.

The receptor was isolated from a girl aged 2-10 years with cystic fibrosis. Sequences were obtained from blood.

CDR3 sequence: CASSYGISNQPQHF. The DNA of the CDR3 is TGTGCCAGCAGTTACGGGATTAGCAATCAGCCCCAGCATTTT. This chain connects TRBV6-5 to TRBJ1-5; D gene uncertain. V was pared by 2 bases and J by 0 bases, with 5 bases between. Germline V lookup: CDR1 MNHEY, CDR2 SVGAGI. The CDR3 loop spans 14 amino acids.